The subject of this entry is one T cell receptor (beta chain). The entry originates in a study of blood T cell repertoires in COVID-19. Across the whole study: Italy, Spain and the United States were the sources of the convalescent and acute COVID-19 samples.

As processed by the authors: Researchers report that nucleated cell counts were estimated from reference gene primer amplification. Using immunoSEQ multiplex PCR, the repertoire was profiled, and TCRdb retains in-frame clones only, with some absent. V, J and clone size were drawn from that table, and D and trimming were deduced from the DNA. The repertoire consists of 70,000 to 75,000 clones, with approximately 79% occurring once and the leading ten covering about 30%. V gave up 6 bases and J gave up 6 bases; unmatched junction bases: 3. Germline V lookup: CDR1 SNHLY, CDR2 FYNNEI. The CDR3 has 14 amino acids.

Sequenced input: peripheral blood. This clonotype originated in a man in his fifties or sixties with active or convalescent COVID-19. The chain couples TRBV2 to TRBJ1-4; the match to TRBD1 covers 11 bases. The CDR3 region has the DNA TGTGCCAGCAGAGGGACAGGGGGTGATGAAAAACTGTTTTTT. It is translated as CASRGTGGDEKLFF.